This T cell receptor (beta chain) was sequenced for a study of CD8+CD57+ T cells in acquired aplastic anemia. On the study more broadly: Each DNA sample taken from sorted CD4+ and CD8+ cells came to 3 to 3.5 ug on average. General study points: Controls did not differ significantly from patients in CD8+ Simpson's diversity.

In this sample, this clonotype turned up a few times. Its antigen is unidentified. Genomic DNA served as template for TCR beta VDJ and CDR3 profiling. TCRdb independently ran MiXCR on the reads; one entry per CDR3 protein. Of more than 150,000 distinct CDR3 sequences listed, roughly 50% were seen once; the top ten hold about 2.9%. V gave up 6 bases and J gave up 6 bases, with 12 bases separating them. The CDR3 sequence is 12 residues long. The germline V gene encodes CDR1 SNHLY and CDR2 FYNNEI. Patients chosen for sequencing had shown CD8+CD57+ cell expansion by flow cytometry. This chain uses TRBV2 with TRBJ2-7; a possible D gene is TRBD2 (5 bases). The receptor was isolated from a human donor with aplastic anemia. Material: sorted CD4+, CD8+, or CD8+CD57+ T cells (not recorded which) from PBMCs. CDR3 nucleotides: TGTGCCAGCAGAGGAGATCGGGGCGAGCAGTACTTC. Protein product: CASRGDRGEQYF.